Following are 26 T cell receptor beta chains from one sample sequenced in a study of T cells after yellow fever vaccination. TCRdb re-analysed the 5' RACE reads in MiXCR, keeping a single row per CDR3 protein. The table lists about 630,000 distinct CDR3 sequences, around an eighth of them singletons. The sequencing here drew on PBMCs, taken on the day of the yellow fever booster vaccination. The receptor set was obtained from a man younger than 40 who received the YFV17D yellow fever vaccine.

A few counts support this clonotype. The V gene is TRBV23-1, the J gene TRBJ2-3, with 7 bases lining up with TRBD2. TRBV23-1 is classed as an ORF, of uncertain function. This CDR3 has 12 amino acids. Trimming cost V 6 bases and J 10 bases; bases outside gene matches: 7. The CDR3, as DNA: TGCGCCAGCAGAGACGGGAGGCGGCCGCAGTATTTT. This sequence encodes CASRDGRRPQYF.

This clonotype was observed a handful of times. The chain couples TRBV30 to TRBJ2-1; D is ambiguous. The CDR3 consists of 12 residues. Germline CDR1 and CDR2: GTSNPN and SVGIG (reference sequence). Trimming left V 0 bases short and J 7 bases short, with 7 bases between. The CDR3 DNA is TGTGCCTGGAGTGTAATGGCGAATGAGCAGTTCTTC. Translating it yields CAWSVMANEQFF.

This clonotype was seen more than once but under ten times. The gene calls are TRBV7-2 and TRBJ2-3; no clear D gene. This CDR3 has 12 amino acids. V lost 7 bases and J lost 4, with 9 bases in between. Looked up from germline, CDR1 is SGHTA and CDR2 is FQGNSA. CDR3 sequence reads: CASNRAADTQYF. The DNA of the CDR3 is TGTGCCAGCAACCGGGCGGCAGATACGCAGTATTTT. The variable domain in full, completed from reference TRBV7-2 and TRBJ2-3, reads GAGVSQSPSNKVTEKGKDVELRCDPISGHTALYWYRQSLGQGLEFLIYFQGNSAPDKSGLPSDRFSAERTGGSVSTLTIQRTQQEDSAVYLCASNRAADTQYFGPGTRLTVL.

This clonotype has only a few counts. The J gene is TRBJ1-2, the V gene TRBV9; D might be TRBD1 (6 bases). Trimming shortened V by 4 bases and J by 4 bases, and 11 bases separated the two germline ends. Per germline, CDR1 SGDLS and CDR2 YYNGEE. This CDR3 is 13 amino acids long. The CDR3 bases are TGTGCCAGCAGCACTACAGGGCCCTATGGCTACACCTTC. Translated, it gives CASSTTGPYGYTF.

This rearrangement joins TRBV11-2 to TRBJ2-4, with 15 nucleotides matching TRBD2. Trimming at V came to 5 bases and at J to 0 bases, leaving 5 bases not matched to a gene. Germline V gene lookup returns CDR1 SGHAT and CDR2 FQNNGV. This CDR3 is built from 18 residues. CDR3 amino acids: CASSPGLAGGLAKNIQYF. The CDR3 DNA follows: TGTGCCAGCAGCCCGGGACTAGCGGGAGGCCTAGCCAAAAACATTCAGTACTTC.

This clonotype has just a few counts. The chain employs TRBV5-1 and TRBJ2-7; D may be TRBD1 (5 bases). Germline V lookup: CDR1 SGHRS, CDR2 YFSETQ. The CDR3 runs to 14 residues. The V end was cut by 4 bases, the J end by 8 bases, with 19 bases between. CDR3: CASSPRTGDTKQYF. The CDR3 DNA sequence: TGCGCCAGCAGCCCGCGCACAGGAGATACGAAGCAGTACTTC.

This clonotype was seen many times. The gene calls are TRBV20-1 and TRBJ2-1; D unclear. The V end lost 0 bases, the J end lost 7 bases, and 13 bases lay between the germline ends. CDR1 and CDR2 (germline): DFQATT, SNEGSKA (reference sequence). The CDR3 loop spans 14 amino acids. The DNA of the CDR3 is TGCAGTGCTAGAGATGTGTTCTTCAATAATGAGCAGTTCTTC. It encodes CSARDVFFNNEQFF.

This clonotype occurred many times. The rearrangement joins TRBV5-1 to TRBJ2-2; D is unclear. This CDR3 has 16 amino acids. The V end was cut by 0 bases, the J end by 2 bases, with 11 bases between. Germline lookup yields CDR1 SGHRS and CDR2 YFSETQ. The DNA for the CDR3 is TGCGCCAGCAGCTTGGCCTTTGCGAGCAACACCGGGGAGCTGTTTTTT. Its translation: CASSLAFASNTGELFF.

The V call is TRBV5-1, the J call TRBJ1-5; the D gene is possibly TRBD1 (5 bases). The CDR3 contains 15 residues. Germline V lookup: CDR1 SGHRS, CDR2 YFSETQ. Deletions cut 4 bases from V and 2 bases from J, with 13 bases between. The DNA of the CDR3 is TGCGCCAGCAGCGTTAACGGACACGGCAATCAGCCCCAGCATTTT. It codes for CASSVNGHGNQPQHF.

The chain is built from TRBV20-1 and TRBJ2-2, with TRBD1 identical over 7 bases. The J segment lost 4 bases and the V segment lost 6 bases, leaving 8 bases of the junction unmatched. CDR3 length: 14 amino acids. From germline, CDR1 is DFQATT and CDR2 SNEGSKA (reference sequence). The CDR3 is CSANRDSSTGELFF. In nucleotides, the CDR3 is TGCAGTGCAAACCGGGACAGCAGCACCGGGGAGCTGTTTTTT.

This clonotype has just a few counts. The chain uses TRBV19 and TRBJ2-1, with D perhaps TRBD1 (5 bases). Germline loops: CDR1 LNHDA, CDR2 SQIVND (reference sequence). The ends were cut back, 6 bases at V and 8 bases at J, with 23 bases in the middle. CDR3 size: 16 residues. CDR3 DNA: TGTGCCAGTAGCCTAAGGCTGCTGCAGGGTGCGGATGAGCAGTTCTTC. Translated, it gives CASSLRLLQGADEQFF.

This clonotype was picked up a small number of times. CDR3 coding DNA: TGTGCCAGCTCACCAGGGAACAGGGGGTCTACGGAGACCCAGTACTTC. This gives the protein CASSPGNRGSTETQYF. V gene TRBV18 combines with J gene TRBJ2-5; 8 bases map to TRBD1. The germline V gene has CDR1 KGHSH and CDR2 LQKENI. The junction had 10 bases not matched to a gene; V was cut back by 2 bases and J by 5 bases. The CDR3 is made up of 16 amino acids.

V and J are TRBV20-1 and TRBJ2-3, with D unclear. The CDR3 sequence is 11 residues long. V was shortened by 3 bases and J by 3 bases, with 4 bases between the two germline ends. In germline, CDR1 is DFQATT, CDR2 SNEGSKA (reference sequence). The CDR3 sequence is CSASPTDTQYF. CDR3 sequence (DNA): TGCAGTGCTAGCCCGACAGATACGCAGTATTTT.

This chain uses TRBV11-2 with TRBJ2-3; the D call may be TRBD1 or TRBD2 (6 bases each). Germline V gene sequence: CDR1 SGHAT, CDR2 FQNNGV. The CDR3 is 18 residues long. The ends were cut back, 0 bases at V and 1 base at J, with 17 bases in the middle. CDR3 in DNA: TGTGCCAGCAGCTTAGATCGATGGGGGGCGCGCGGCACAGATACGCAGTATTTT. Protein sequence: CASSLDRWGARGTDTQYF.

The chain links TRBV20-1 to TRBJ1-3; 7 nucleotides line up with TRBD1. Germline CDR1 is DFQATT and CDR2 is SNEGSKA (reference sequence). The CDR3 extends over 13 amino acids. The V and J ends lost 4 bases and 5 bases, in that order; junction bases with no gene match: 5. The chain's CDR3 is CSANDRVRNTIYF. Here the CDR3 DNA reads TGCAGTGCTAACGACAGGGTCCGAAACACCATATATTTT.

The gene calls are TRBV7-2 and TRBJ2-7; TRBD2 might be the D (5 bases). The CDR3 contains 15 residues. Deletions cut 6 bases from V and 0 bases from J, with 15 bases between. Germline assignment: CDR1 SGHTA and CDR2 FQGNSA. CDR3 protein: CASSPRWTSSYEQYF. The CDR3 coding sequence is TGTGCCAGCAGTCCGCGGTGGACTTCCTCCTACGAGCAGTACTTC.

The genes are TRBV29-1 and TRBJ2-2, with D possibly TRBD1 on 6 matching bases. The CDR3 sequence is 11 residues long. The germline CDR1 and CDR2 sequences are SQVTM and ANQGSEA. V gave up 3 bases and J gave up 15 bases, with 14 bases separating them. CDR3 nucleotides: TGCAGCGTTGACGGGCAGGGGAAGTTGTTTTTT. As protein: CSVDGQGKLFF.

The rearrangement uses TRBV18 and TRBJ2-7, with unresolved D. V was cut by 2 bases and J by 5 bases, with 13 bases left in between. Germline V gene sequence: CDR1 KGHSH, CDR2 LQKENI. The CDR3 contains 14 residues. The CDR3 sequence is CASSPGLGINEQYF. The CDR3 DNA reads TGTGCCAGCTCACCAGGCTTGGGGATCAACGAGCAGTACTTC.

The rearrangement joins TRBV6-5 to TRBJ2-3, with TRBD2 matching over 12 bases. Germline loops: CDR1 MNHEY, CDR2 SVGAGI. The CDR3 covers 15 residues. The junction had 3 bases not matched to a gene; V was cut back by 2 bases and J by 6 bases. The CDR3 DNA is TGTGCCAGCAGTTACGGACTAGCGGGACCCGATACGCAGTATTTT. Encoded protein: CASSYGLAGPDTQYF.

A few counts support this clonotype. The chain employs TRBV6-1 and TRBJ2-7; the match to TRBD2 covers 9 bases. This CDR3 contains 15 residues. Germline-derived CDR1 and CDR2 are MNHNS and SASEGT. The ends lost 6 bases at V and 4 bases at J; junction bases unmatched: 10. The CDR3 nucleotides read TGTGCCAGCAGCCCCCGTAGCGGGAGAGAGTACGAGCAGTACTTC. Translated: CASSPRSGREYEQYF.

This clonotype was observed a handful of times. The V call is TRBV4-1, the J call TRBJ2-3; 12 nucleotides match TRBD2. The germline gives CDR1 MGHRA, CDR2 YSYEKL. V trimming: 6 bases; J trimming: 6 bases; junction bases outside the gene matches: 7. The CDR3 has 15 amino acids. DNA of the CDR3: TGCGCCAGCAGGTCGACTAGCGGGAGAGTGGATACGCAGTATTTT. Translation: CASRSTSGRVDTQYF.

The gene calls are TRBV4-2 and TRBJ2-7; 11 nucleotides match TRBD2. CDR3 length: 16 amino acids. With 1 base clipped from V and 2 bases from J, the junction kept 4 bases outside the gene matches. CDR1 is LGHNA, CDR2 YNFKEQ, per germline. CDR3 protein: CASSQVGTSGTYEQYF. The CDR3 DNA is TGTGCCAGCAGCCAAGTTGGGACTAGCGGTACCTACGAGCAGTACTTC.

V gene TRBV11-2 combines with J gene TRBJ2-7; D unresolved. This CDR3 comprises 17 residues. The germline V and J ends were trimmed by 2 bases and 3 bases, with 20 bases remaining between them. CDR1 SGHAT and CDR2 FQNNGV come from the germline V gene. In DNA, the CDR3 is TGTGCCAGCAGCTTACGGGCCCCGACCCAAACCCGCTACGAGCAGTACTTC. Protein sequence: CASSLRAPTQTRYEQYF. Full variable domain (missing parts from reference TRBV11-2 and TRBJ2-7): EAGVAQSPRYKIIEKRQSVAFWCNPISGHATLYWYQQILGQGPKLLIQFQNNGVVDDSQLPKDRFSAERLKGVDSTLKIQPAKLEDSAVYLCASSLRAPTQTRYEQYFGPGTRLTVT.

This clonotype was picked up a small number of times. V gene TRBV30 combines with J gene TRBJ1-4; D ambiguous. The CDR3 loop spans 14 amino acids. Germline lookup yields CDR1 GTSNPN and CDR2 SVGIG (reference sequence). The V and J ends lost 2 bases and 5 bases respectively, with 12 bases between them. CDR3 DNA sequence: TGTGCCTGGAGTACCCGTACGATAAATGAAAAACTGTTTTTT. Encoded protein: CAWSTRTINEKLFF.

The sample holds a few counts of this clonotype. The chain recombines TRBV28 with TRBJ1-4, with D perhaps matching TRBD1 (6 bases). V was cut by 6 bases and J by 7 bases, with 21 bases left in between. The CDR3 spans 16 residues. CDR1 is MDHEN, CDR2 SYDVKM, per germline. The chain's CDR3 is CASSRGGVQGREKLFF. In DNA form, the CDR3 reads TGTGCCAGCAGCCGAGGGGGTGTACAGGGACGTGAAAAACTGTTTTTT.

This clonotype was counted once. The chain joins TRBV3-1 to TRBJ2-1; TRBD2 is a possible D gene (6 bases). With 0 bases removed from V and 0 bases from J, the gap between germline ends came to 15 bases. This CDR3 is 18 amino acids long. In germline, CDR1 is LGHDT, CDR2 YNNKEL (reference sequence). CDR3 coding DNA: TGTGCCAGCAGCCAAGATTTACGGGGGAAAAGCTCCTACAATGAGCAGTTCTTC. Translated, it gives CASSQDLRGKSSYNEQFF.